This is a list of T cell receptor beta chains from one sample in a study of blood T cell repertoires in COVID-19. TCRdb's copy holds only in-frame clones and misses some; the assay was immunoSEQ multiplex PCR. The data hold some 48,000 clones, with about nine tenths observed a single time. The sample was peripheral blood. These receptors were collected from a woman of 80 years or more in a cohort sampled during active or convalescent COVID-19. The conserved cysteine and the conserved F or W are not part of the CDR3 here. Fields, in order: J gene, V gene, D gene, CDR3 protein. The D gene is left open where the match is weak.

j_gene: TRBJ1-2
v_gene: TRBV24-1
d_gene: -
CDR3aa: ATSDPYGYT

j_gene: TRBJ2-2
v_gene: TRBV6-2/TRBV6-3
d_gene: TRBD2
CDR3aa: ASSYSRTSGRRTGEELF

j_gene: TRBJ2-1
v_gene: TRBV19
d_gene: TRBD2
CDR3aa: ASSMGLAGFSSYNEQF

j_gene: TRBJ2-1
v_gene: TRBV4-3
d_gene: -
CDR3aa: ASSQGPSYNEQF

j_gene: TRBJ2-1
v_gene: TRBV7-2
d_gene: TRBD2
CDR3aa: ASSFPRSGASYNEQF

j_gene: TRBJ1-1
v_gene: TRBV6-5
d_gene: TRBD1
CDR3aa: ASSYSRGYPTEAF

j_gene: TRBJ1-5
v_gene: TRBV6-2/TRBV6-3
d_gene: -
CDR3aa: ASSYVGGKQPQH

j_gene: TRBJ1-6
v_gene: TRBV28
d_gene: TRBD1
CDR3aa: ASRGTGGESPLH

j_gene: TRBJ2-1
v_gene: TRBV28
d_gene: TRBD2
CDR3aa: ASSLFFTGTSGFYNEQF

j_gene: TRBJ1-2
v_gene: TRBV6-2/TRBV6-3
d_gene: TRBD1
CDR3aa: ASSKGQGYYGYT

j_gene: TRBJ1-6
v_gene: TRBV10-3
d_gene: -
CDR3aa: AIRGDGANSPLH

j_gene: TRBJ2-2
v_gene: TRBV7-3
d_gene: -
CDR3aa: ASSLGGQNGELF

j_gene: TRBJ1-4
v_gene: TRBV23-1
d_gene: -
CDR3aa: ASSQPPRGNDEKLF

j_gene: TRBJ2-3
v_gene: TRBV4-1
d_gene: TRBD2
CDR3aa: ASYGRREDTQY

j_gene: TRBJ1-4
v_gene: TRBV5-6
d_gene: -
CDR3aa: ASSSGTSEKLF

j_gene: TRBJ2-1
v_gene: TRBV4-3
d_gene: TRBD1
CDR3aa: ASSQESTTGFYEQF

j_gene: TRBJ1-5
v_gene: TRBV7-9
d_gene: -
CDR3aa: ASSLGQGRNQPQH

j_gene: TRBJ1-3
v_gene: TRBV19
d_gene: TRBD1
CDR3aa: ASGNPPGTAGNTIY

j_gene: TRBJ2-2
v_gene: TRBV3-1/TRBV3-2
d_gene: -
CDR3aa: ASSPSRTDTGELF

j_gene: TRBJ2-5
v_gene: TRBV7-9
d_gene: TRBD2
CDR3aa: ASSLLSGLAYKETQY

j_gene: TRBJ2-1
v_gene: TRBV11-3
d_gene: TRBD2
CDR3aa: ASSTGTSGSYEQF

j_gene: TRBJ1-5
v_gene: TRBV30
d_gene: -
CDR3aa: AWSEGARQPQH

j_gene: TRBJ1-2
v_gene: TRBV30
d_gene: -
CDR3aa: AWSSQGGEGGYT

j_gene: TRBJ2-5
v_gene: TRBV11-2
d_gene: -
CDR3aa: ASSSFPREGVQETQY

j_gene: TRBJ2-3
v_gene: TRBV5-1
d_gene: TRBD1
CDR3aa: ASSLGDRGFTDTQY

j_gene: TRBJ1-6
v_gene: TRBV5-1
d_gene: TRBD1
CDR3aa: ASSLVGQGNSPLH

j_gene: TRBJ2-7
v_gene: TRBV30
d_gene: TRBD2
CDR3aa: AWRVGGGTYEQY

j_gene: TRBJ1-2
v_gene: TRBV11-3
d_gene: TRBD1
CDR3aa: ASSTTGSGGYT